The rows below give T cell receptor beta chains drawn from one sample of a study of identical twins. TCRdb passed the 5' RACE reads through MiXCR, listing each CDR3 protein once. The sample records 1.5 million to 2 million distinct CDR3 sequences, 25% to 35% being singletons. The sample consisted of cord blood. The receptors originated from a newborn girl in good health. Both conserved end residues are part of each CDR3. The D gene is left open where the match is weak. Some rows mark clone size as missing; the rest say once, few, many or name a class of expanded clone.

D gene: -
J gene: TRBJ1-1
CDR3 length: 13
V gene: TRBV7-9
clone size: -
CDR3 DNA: TGTGCCAGCAGCTTTGAGGGGATCACTGAAGCTTTCTTT
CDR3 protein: CASSFEGITEAFF

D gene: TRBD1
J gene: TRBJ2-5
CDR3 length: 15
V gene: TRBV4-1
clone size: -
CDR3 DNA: TGCGCCAGCAGCCAAGTTCACGGACAGGGAGAGACCCAGTACTTC
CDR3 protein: CASSQVHGQGETQYF

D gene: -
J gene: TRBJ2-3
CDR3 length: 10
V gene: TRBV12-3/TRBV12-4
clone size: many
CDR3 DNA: TGTGCCAGCAGTCTCGCTACGCAGTATTTT
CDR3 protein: CASSLATQYF

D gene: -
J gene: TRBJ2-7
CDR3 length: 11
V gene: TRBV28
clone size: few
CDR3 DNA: TGTGCCAGCATAGGACCCTACGAGCAGTACTTC
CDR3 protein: CASIGPYEQYF

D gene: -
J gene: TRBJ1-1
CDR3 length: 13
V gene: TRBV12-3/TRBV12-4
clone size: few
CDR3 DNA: TGTGCCAGCAGTTTATTCGATAGTGGGGGAGCTTTCTTT
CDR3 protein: CASSLFDSGGAFF

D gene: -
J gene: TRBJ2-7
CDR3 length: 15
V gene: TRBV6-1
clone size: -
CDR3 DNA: TGTGCCAGCAGTGCGCGACAGGGACTATCCTACGAGCAGTACTTC
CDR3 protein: CASSARQGLSYEQYF

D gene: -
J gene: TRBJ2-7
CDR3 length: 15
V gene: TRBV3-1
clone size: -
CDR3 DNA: TGTGCCAGCAGCCAAGAATGGGGCGACTCCTACGAGCAGTACTTC
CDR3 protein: CASSQEWGDSYEQYF

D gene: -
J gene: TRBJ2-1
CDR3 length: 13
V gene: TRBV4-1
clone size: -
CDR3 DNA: TGCGCCAGCAGCCAAAGACACTACAATGAGCAGTTCTTC
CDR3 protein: CASSQRHYNEQFF

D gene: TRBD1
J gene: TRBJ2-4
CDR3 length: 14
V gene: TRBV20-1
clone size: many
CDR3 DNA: TGCAGTGCGGGGGACAGGGCGACCAAAAACATTCAGTACTTC
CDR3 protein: CSAGDRATKNIQYF

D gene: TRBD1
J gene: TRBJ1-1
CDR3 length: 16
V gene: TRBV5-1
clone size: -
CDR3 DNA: TGCGCCAGCAGCTTGAGCGACAGGGGTATGAACACTGAAGCTTTCTTT
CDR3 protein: CASSLSDRGMNTEAFF

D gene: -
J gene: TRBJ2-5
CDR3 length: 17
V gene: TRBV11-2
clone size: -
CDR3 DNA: TGTGCCAGCAGCTTTTTTATGTCGGGACGGGTAGGGGAGACCCAGTACTTC
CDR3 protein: CASSFFMSGRVGETQYF

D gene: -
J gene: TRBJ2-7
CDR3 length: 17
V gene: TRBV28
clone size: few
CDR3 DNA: TGTGCCAGCAGTTTTTCGGGCAGCCCCTGGAGCTCCTACGAGCAGTACTTC
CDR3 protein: CASSFSGSPWSSYEQYF

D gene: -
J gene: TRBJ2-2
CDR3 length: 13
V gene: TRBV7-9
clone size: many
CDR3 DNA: TGTGCCAGCAGCTTGACTAGCACCGGGGAGCTGTTTTTT
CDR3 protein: CASSLTSTGELFF

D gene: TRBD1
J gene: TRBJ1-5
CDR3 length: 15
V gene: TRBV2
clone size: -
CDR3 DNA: TGTGCCAGCAGCCGAGACAGGGAGGGCAATCAGCCCCAGCATTTT
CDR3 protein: CASSRDREGNQPQHF

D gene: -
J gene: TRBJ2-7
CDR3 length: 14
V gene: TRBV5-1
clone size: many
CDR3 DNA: TGTGCCAGCAGTTTGCGGGGGCCTCCCTACGAGCAGTACTTC
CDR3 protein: CASSLRGPPYEQYF

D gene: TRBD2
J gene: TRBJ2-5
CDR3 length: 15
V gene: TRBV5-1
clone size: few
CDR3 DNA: TGCGCCAGCAGCTTTACGGGGGGGCCTTTAGCTGAGCAGTACTTC
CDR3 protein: CASSFTGGPLAEQYF

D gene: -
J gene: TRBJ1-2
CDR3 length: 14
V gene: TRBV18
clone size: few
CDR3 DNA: TGTGCCAGCTTCCCCTCGGACAAGAACTATGGCTACACCTTC
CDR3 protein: CASFPSDKNYGYTF

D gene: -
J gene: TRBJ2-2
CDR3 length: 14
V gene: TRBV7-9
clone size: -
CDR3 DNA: TGTGCCAGCAGCTTCAGGGCCTGGGGCGGGGAGCTGTTTTTT
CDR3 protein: CASSFRAWGGELFF

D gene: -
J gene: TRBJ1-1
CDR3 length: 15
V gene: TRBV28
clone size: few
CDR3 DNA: TGTGCCAGCAGTTTATCAGGGCCGGGGATCTCTGAAGCTTTCTTT
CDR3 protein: CASSLSGPGISEAFF

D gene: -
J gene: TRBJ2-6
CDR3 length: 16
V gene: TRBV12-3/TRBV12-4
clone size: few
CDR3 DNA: TGTGCCAGCAGTTTAGCTTTCGACTCTGGGGCCAACGTCCTGACTTTC
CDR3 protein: CASSLAFDSGANVLTF

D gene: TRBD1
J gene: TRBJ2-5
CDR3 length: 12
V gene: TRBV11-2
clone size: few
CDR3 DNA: TGTGCCAGCAACAGGGGGGAAGAGACCCAGTACTTC
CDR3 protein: CASNRGEETQYF

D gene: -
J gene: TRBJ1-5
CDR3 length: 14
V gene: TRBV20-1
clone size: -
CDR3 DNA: TGCAGTGCTAGAGATCGGGGGGGTAGTCAGCCCCAGCATTTT
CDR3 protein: CSARDRGGSQPQHF

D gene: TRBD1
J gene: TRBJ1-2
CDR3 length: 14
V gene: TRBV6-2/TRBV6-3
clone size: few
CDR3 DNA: TGTGCCAGCAGTACAGTGGACAGGTTGGATGGCTACACCTTC
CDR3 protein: CASSTVDRLDGYTF

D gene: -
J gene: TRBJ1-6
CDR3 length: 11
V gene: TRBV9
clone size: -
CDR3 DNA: TGTGCCAGCGGGGATAATTCACCCCTCCACTTT
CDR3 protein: CASGDNSPLHF

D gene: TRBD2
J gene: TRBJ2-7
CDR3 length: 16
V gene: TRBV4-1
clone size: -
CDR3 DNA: TGCGCCAGCAGCCAAGATCAGACTAGCGTGAGTTACGAGCAGTACTTC
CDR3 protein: CASSQDQTSVSYEQYF

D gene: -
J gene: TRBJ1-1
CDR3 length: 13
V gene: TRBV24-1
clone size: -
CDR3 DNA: TGTGCCACCAGTCCTGACGGCCACACTGAAGTTTTCTTT
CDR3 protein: CATSPDGHTEVFF

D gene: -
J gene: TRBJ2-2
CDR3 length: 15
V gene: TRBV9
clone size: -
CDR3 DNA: TGTGCCAGCAGCGTAGGTAACCGCCGCACAGGGGAGCTGTTTTTT
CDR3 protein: CASSVGNRRTGELFF

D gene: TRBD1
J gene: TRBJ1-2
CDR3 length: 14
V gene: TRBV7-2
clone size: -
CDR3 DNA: TGTGCCAGCAGCTTGGACAGGGGCCAGTATGGCTACACCTTC
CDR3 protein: CASSLDRGQYGYTF

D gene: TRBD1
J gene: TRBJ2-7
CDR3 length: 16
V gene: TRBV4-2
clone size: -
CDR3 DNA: TGTGCCGGCAGCCAAGATGGGGACAGGGGCCCTTACGAGCAGTACTTC
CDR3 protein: CAGSQDGDRGPYEQYF

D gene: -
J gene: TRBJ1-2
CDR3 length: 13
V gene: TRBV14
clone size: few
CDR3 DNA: TGTGCCAGCAGCCTTCCCGAGGGGTATGGCTACACCTTC
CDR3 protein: CASSLPEGYGYTF

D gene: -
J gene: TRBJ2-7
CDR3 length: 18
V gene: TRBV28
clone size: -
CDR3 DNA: TGTGCCAGCAGTTTACGTTTAACGTTGCGGGACCGCTCCTACGAGCGGTACTTC
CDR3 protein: CASSLRLTLRDRSYERYF

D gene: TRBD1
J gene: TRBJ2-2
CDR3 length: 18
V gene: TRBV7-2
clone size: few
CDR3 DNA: TGTGCCAGCAGCTTAGACGACAGGGGGCGACGATACACCGGGGAGCTGTTTTTT
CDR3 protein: CASSLDDRGRRYTGELFF

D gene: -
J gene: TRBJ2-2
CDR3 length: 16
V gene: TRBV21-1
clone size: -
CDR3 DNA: TGTGCCAGCAGCAAAGAACGTGGTGAGAACACCGGGGAGCTGTTTTTT
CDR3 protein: CASSKERGENTGELFF

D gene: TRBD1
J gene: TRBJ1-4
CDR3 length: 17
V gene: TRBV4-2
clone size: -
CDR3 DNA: TGTGCCAGCAGCCAAGATGGTAGGGGGCCAACTAATGAAAAACTGTTTTTT
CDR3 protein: CASSQDGRGPTNEKLFF

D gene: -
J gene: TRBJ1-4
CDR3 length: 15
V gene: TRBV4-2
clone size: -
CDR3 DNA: TGTGCCAGCAGCCATGTGTTGCAAACTAATGAAAAACTGTTTTTT
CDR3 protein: CASSHVLQTNEKLFF

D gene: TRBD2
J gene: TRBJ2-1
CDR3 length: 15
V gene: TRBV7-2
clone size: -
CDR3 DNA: TGTGCCAGCAGCTTTATTAGCGGGGGGAGCAATGAGCAGTTCTTC
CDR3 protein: CASSFISGGSNEQFF

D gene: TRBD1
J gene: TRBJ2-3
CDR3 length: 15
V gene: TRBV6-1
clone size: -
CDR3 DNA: TGTGCCAGCAGTGAAAGGCCCCAGGGGGCAGATACGCAGTATTTT
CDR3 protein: CASSERPQGADTQYF

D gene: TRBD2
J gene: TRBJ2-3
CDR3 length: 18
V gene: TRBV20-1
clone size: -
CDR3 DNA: TGCAGTGCAGATCAGCTAGCGGGCATCCCCCTAGGTGCAGATACGCAGTATTTT
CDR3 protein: CSADQLAGIPLGADTQYF

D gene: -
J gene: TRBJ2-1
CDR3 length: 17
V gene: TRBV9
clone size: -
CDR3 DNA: TGTGCCAGCAGCGCGCCTAAATTAGGTCCTGGCTACAATGAGCAGTTCTTC
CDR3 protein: CASSAPKLGPGYNEQFF

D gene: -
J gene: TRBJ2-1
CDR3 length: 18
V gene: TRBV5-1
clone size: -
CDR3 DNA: TGCGCCAGCAGCTTGGGTTCTACTATACCCCGCTCCTACAATGAGCAGTTCTTC
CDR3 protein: CASSLGSTIPRSYNEQFF

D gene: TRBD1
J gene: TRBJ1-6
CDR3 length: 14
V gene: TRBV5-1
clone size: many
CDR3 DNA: TGTGCCAGCAGTCGGGACAGGGTAAATTCACCCCTCCACTTT
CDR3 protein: CASSRDRVNSPLHF

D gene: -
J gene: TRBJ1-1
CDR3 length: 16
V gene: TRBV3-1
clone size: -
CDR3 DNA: TGTGCCAGCAGCCAAGGAGGTGAGGGACAGAACACTGAAGCTTTCTTT
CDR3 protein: CASSQGGEGQNTEAFF